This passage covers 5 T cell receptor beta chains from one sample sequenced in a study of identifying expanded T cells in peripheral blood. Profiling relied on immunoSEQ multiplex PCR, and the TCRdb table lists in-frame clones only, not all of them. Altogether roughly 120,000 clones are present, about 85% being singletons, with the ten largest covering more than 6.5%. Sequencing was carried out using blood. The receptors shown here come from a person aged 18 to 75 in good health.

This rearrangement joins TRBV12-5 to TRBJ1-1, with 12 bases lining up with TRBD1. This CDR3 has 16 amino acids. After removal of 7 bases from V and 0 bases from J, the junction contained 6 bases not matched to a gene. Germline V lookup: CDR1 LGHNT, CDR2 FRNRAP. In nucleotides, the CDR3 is TGTGCTAGTGCACCGGGACAGGGGGCGATGAACACTGAAGCTTTCTTT. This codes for CASAPGQGAMNTEAFF.

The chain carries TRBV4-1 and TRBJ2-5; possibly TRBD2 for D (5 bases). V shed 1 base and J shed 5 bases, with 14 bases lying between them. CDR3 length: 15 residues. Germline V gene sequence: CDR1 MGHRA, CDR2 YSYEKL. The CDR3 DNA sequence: TGCGCCAGCAGCCAAGGCCCCGGGGTGGGGGAGACCCAGTACTTC. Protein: CASSQGPGVGETQYF.

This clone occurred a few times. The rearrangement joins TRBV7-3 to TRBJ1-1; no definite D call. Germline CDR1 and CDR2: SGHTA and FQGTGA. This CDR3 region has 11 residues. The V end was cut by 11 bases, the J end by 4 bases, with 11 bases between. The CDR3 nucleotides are TGTGCCCTTAACTGTAGCACTGAAGCTTTCTTT. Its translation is CALNCSTEAFF.

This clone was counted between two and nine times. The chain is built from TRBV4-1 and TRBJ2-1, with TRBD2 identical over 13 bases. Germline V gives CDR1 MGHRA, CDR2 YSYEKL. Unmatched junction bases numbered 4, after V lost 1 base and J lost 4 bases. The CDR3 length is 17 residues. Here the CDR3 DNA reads TGCGCCAGCAGCCAAGCGGGGACTAGCGGGGCTTACAATGAGCAGTTCTTC. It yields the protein CASSQAGTSGAYNEQFF.

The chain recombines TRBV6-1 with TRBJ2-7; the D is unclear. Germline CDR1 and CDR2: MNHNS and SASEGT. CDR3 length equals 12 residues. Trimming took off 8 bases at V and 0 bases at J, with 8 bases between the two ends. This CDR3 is CASAYLSYEQYF. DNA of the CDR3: TGTGCCAGCGCCTATCTCTCCTACGAGCAGTACTTC.